The 10 T cell receptor beta chains below all came from one sample that was sequenced in a study of blood T cell repertoires in COVID-19. Profiled with immunoSEQ multiplex PCR; TCRdb holds only in-frame clones, not every one. The table shows 70,000 or so clones, with about 70% occurring only once. The source material was peripheral blood. The receptors were sampled from a woman in her seventies with acute or convalescent COVID-19.

The chain uses TRBV7-8 and TRBJ2-3, with 8 bases fitting TRBD1. The germline V gene encodes CDR1 SGHVS and CDR2 FQNEAQ. Trimming at V came to 5 bases and at J to 0 bases, leaving 7 bases not matched to a gene. The CDR3 extends over 16 amino acids. The CDR3 nucleotides read TGTGCCAGCAGCGCCAGACAGGGGTCTAGCACAGATACGCAGTATTTT. Translation: CASSARQGSSTDTQYF.

The V gene is TRBV14, the J gene TRBJ1-3; D not resolved. The CDR3 is made up of 13 amino acids. V lost 3 bases to trimming and J lost 4 bases, with 7 bases between them. The V gene's germline CDR1 is SGHDN and CDR2 FVKESK. The CDR3 DNA follows: TGTGCCAGCAGCCACCTCAGAGGAAACACCATATATTTT. Its protein is CASSHLRGNTIYF.

The chain is built from TRBV19 and TRBJ1-2; D perhaps matches TRBD1 (6 bases). V lost 0 bases to trimming and J lost 4 bases, with 12 bases between them. Germline loops: CDR1 LNHDA, CDR2 SQIVND (reference sequence). The CDR3 sequence is 15 residues long. The DNA for the CDR3 is TGTGCCAGTAGTATAGAACAGGGCCAAATCTATGGCTACACCTTC. This codes for CASSIEQGQIYGYTF.

The chain carries TRBV3-1 (or the pseudogene TRBV3-2) and TRBJ1-3, with 7 bases fitting TRBD1. Looked up from germline, CDR1 is LGHDT and CDR2 is YNNKEL (reference sequence). The length of the CDR3 is 17 residues. V lost 0 bases and J lost 2; bases outside the gene matches: 7. The CDR3 spells CASSQEALRGPGNTIYF. The CDR3 DNA is TGTGCCAGCAGCCAAGAAGCCCTTAGGGGGCCTGGAAACACCATATATTTT.

The chain carries TRBV21-1 and TRBJ2-3; TRBD2 was called by the table and not checked on the DNA. TRBV21-1 is annotated as a pseudogene. CDR3 length: 15 amino acids. The CDR3 spells CASSKKREVGDTQYF. Here the CDR3 DNA reads TGTGCCAGCAGCAAGAAGCGGGAGGTTGGCGATACGCAGTATTTT.

V usage is TRBV7-9 and J usage is TRBJ1-1; a weak D match, TRBD1 (5 bases). CDR3 size: 14 residues. CDR1 is SEHNR and CDR2 is FQNEAQ in the germline V gene (reference sequence). V shed 2 bases and J shed 1 base, with 8 bases lying between them. In DNA, the CDR3 is TGTGCCAGCAGCTTACCCGGACAGAACACTGAAGCTTTCTTT. This encodes CASSLPGQNTEAFF.

V and J are TRBV28 and TRBJ2-5; 12 bases are a match to TRBD2. This CDR3 has 13 residues. V shed 9 bases and J 4 bases; nucleotides not matched to a gene: 3. Germline-derived CDR1 and CDR2 are MDHEN and SYDVKM. The CDR3, as DNA: TGTGCCAGTCTGACTAGCGGGAGAGAGACCCAGTACTTC. Translating gives CASLTSGRETQYF.

The genes are TRBV7-3 and TRBJ2-3; D gene unclear. The CDR3 is 15 amino acids. The V gene's germline CDR1 is SGHTA and CDR2 FQGTGA. Trimming left V 2 bases short and J 0 bases short, with 9 bases between. CDR3 in amino acids: CASSLAVTSTDTQYF. CDR3 DNA: TGTGCCAGCAGCTTAGCGGTTACTAGCACAGATACGCAGTATTTT.

This clone has more than one count but fewer than ten. The rearrangement uses TRBV5-1 and TRBJ2-7; 7 nucleotides align to TRBD2. Trimming took 3 bases from V and 5 from J; bases not matched to a gene: 2. The CDR3 has 12 residues. CDR1 is SGHRS and CDR2 is YFSETQ in the germline V gene. CDR3 sequence: CASSWEGHEQYF. CDR3 DNA: TGCGCCAGCAGCTGGGAGGGCCACGAGCAGTACTTC.

The chain couples TRBV4-1 to TRBJ2-4; D is ambiguous. The CDR3 is made up of 14 amino acids. Germline assignment: CDR1 MGHRA and CDR2 YSYEKL. V was clipped by 0 bases and J by 3 bases, with 6 bases between them. The CDR3 coding sequence is TGCGCCAGCAGCCAAGACACGGGCAAAAACATTCAGTACTTC. Translation: CASSQDTGKNIQYF.